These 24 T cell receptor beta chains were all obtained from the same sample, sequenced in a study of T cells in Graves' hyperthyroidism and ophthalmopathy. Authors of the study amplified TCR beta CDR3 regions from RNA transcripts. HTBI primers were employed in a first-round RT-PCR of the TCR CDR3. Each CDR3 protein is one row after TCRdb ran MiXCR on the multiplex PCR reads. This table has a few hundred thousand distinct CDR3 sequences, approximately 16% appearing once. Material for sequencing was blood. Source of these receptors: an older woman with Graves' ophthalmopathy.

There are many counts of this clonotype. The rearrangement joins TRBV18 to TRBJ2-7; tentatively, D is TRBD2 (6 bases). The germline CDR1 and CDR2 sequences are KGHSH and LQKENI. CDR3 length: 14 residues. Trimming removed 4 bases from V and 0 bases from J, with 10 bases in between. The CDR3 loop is CASSLQEGSYEQYF. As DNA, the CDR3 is TGTGCCAGCTCACTCCAGGAGGGCTCCTACGAGCAGTACTTC.

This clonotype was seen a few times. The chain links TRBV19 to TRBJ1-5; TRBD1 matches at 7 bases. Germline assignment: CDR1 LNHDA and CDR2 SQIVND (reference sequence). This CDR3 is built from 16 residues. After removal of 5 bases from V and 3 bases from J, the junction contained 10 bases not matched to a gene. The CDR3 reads CASSVQGLRSNQPQHF. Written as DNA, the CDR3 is TGTGCCAGTAGTGTACAGGGGCTTCGATCCAATCAGCCCCAGCATTTT.

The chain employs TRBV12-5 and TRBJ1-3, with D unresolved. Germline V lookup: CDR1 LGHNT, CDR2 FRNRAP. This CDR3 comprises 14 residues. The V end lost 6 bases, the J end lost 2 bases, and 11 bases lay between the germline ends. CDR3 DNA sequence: TGTGCTAGTGGCGCCGGAAGCACTGGAAACACCATATATTTT. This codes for CASGAGSTGNTIYF.

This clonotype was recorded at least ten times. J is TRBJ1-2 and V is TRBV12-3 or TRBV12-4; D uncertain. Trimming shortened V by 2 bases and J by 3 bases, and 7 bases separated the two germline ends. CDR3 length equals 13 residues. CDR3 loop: CASSLREDYGYTF. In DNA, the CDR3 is TGTGCCAGCAGTTTAAGGGAGGACTATGGCTACACCTTC.

The CDR3 DNA reads as TGCGCCAGCAGCCTGGAGGGGGGCGGGAGGGCCAACTACAATGAGCAGTTCTTC. This sequence encodes CASSLEGGGRANYNEQFF. The chain links TRBV4-1 to TRBJ2-1; TRBD2 agrees at 9 bases. Germline loops: CDR1 MGHRA, CDR2 YSYEKL. This CDR3 spans 18 amino acids. V shed 4 bases and J 3 bases; nucleotides not matched to a gene: 13.

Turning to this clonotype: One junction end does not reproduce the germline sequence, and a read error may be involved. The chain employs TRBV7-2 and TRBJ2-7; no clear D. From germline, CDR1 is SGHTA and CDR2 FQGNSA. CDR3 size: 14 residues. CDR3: CASTLSPRSYEQYF. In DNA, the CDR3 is TGTGCCAGCACCTTATCCCCCCGCTCCTACGAGCAGTACTTC.

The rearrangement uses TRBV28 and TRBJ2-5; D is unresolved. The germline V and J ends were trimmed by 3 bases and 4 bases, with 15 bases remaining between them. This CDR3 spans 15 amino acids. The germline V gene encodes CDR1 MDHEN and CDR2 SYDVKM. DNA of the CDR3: TGTGCCAGCAGTTTGTCGGGCCCGCGCAGAGAGACCCAGTACTTC. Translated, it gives CASSLSGPRRETQYF.

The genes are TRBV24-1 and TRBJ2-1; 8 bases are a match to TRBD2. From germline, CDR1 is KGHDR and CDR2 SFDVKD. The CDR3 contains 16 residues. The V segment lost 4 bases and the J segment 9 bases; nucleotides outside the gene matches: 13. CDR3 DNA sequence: TGTGCCACCAGTGACCCCGGGGGGGGCCGAAGGGGTGAGCAGTTCTTC. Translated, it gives CATSDPGGGRRGEQFF.

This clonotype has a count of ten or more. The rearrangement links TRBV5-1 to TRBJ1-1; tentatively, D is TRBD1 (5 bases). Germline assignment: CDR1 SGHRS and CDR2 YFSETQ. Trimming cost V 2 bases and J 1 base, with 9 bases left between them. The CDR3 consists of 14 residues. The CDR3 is CASSFRDGNTEAFF. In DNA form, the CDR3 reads TGCGCCAGCAGCTTCCGGGACGGGAACACTGAAGCTTTCTTT.

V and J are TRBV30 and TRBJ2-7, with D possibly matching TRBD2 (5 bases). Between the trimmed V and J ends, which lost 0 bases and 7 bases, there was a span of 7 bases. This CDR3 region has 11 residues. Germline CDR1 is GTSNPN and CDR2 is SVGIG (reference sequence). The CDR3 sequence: CAWSVGLEQYF. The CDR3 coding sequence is TGTGCCTGGAGTGTAGGACTTGAGCAGTACTTC.

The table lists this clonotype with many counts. CDR3 amino acids: CASSPRDDWSYEQYF. The CDR3 nucleotides read TGTGCCAGCAGTCCCCGGGACGATTGGTCCTACGAGCAGTACTTC. This chain joins TRBV28 and TRBJ2-7, with D perhaps assigned TRBD1 or TRBD2 (5 bases each). From germline, CDR1 is MDHEN and CDR2 SYDVKM. V gave up 5 bases and J gave up 1 base, with 15 bases separating them. CDR3 length equals 15 residues.

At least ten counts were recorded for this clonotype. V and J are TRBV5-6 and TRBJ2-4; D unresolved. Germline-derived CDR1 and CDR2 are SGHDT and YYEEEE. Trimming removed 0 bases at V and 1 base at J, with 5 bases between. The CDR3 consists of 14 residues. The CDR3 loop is CASSLDSAKNIQYF. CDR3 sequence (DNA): TGTGCCAGCAGCTTGGACAGCGCCAAAAACATTCAGTACTTC.

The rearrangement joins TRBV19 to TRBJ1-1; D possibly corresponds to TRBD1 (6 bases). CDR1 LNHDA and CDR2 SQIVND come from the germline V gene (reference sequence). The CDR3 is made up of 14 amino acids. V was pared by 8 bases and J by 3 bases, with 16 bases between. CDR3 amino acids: CASHSPQGYTEAFF. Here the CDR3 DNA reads TGTGCCAGTCACTCGCCACAGGGCTACACTGAAGCTTTCTTT.

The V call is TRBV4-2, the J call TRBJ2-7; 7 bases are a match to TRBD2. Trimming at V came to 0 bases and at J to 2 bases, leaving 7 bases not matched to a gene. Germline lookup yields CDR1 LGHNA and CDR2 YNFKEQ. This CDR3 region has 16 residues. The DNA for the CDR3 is TGTGCCAGCAGCCAAGAAGAGTGGGAGGGGACCTACGAGCAGTACTTC. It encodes CASSQEEWEGTYEQYF.

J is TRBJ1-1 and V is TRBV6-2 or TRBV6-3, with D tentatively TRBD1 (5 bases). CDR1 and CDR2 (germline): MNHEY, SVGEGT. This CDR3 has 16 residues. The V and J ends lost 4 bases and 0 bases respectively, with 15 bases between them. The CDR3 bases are TGTGCCAGCAGTTTCCGACAGACCCTCATGAACACTGAAGCTTTCTTT. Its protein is CASSFRQTLMNTEAFF.

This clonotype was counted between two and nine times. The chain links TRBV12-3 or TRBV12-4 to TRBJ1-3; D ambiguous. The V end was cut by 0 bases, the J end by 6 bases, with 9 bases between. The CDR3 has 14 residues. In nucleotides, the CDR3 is TGTGCCAGCAGTTTAGCGCGGAGGTTAAACACCATATATTTT. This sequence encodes CASSLARRLNTIYF.

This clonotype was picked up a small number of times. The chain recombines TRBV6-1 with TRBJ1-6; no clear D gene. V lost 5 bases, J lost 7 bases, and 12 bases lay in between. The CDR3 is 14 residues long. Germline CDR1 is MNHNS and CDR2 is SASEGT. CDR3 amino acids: CASSTSVTNSPLHF. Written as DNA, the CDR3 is TGTGCCAGCAGTACCAGCGTTACGAATTCACCCCTCCACTTT.

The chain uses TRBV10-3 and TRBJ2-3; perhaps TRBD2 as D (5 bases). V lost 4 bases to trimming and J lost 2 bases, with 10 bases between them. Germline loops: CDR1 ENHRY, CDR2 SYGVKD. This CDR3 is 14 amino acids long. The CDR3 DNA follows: TGTGCCATCAGTGTGCGGGCAAACACAGATACGCAGTATTTT. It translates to CAISVRANTDTQYF.

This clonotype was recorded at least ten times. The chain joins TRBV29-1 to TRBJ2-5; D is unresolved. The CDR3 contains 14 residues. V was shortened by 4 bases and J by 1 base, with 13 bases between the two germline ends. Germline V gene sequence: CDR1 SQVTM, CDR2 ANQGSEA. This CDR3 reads CSVVSGIPQETQYF. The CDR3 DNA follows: TGCAGCGTTGTTTCAGGAATCCCCCAAGAGACCCAGTACTTC.

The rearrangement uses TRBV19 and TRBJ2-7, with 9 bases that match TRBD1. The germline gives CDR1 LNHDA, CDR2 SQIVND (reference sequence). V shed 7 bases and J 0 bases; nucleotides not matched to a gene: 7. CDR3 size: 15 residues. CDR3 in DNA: TGTGCCAGTACCCCGGGACAGGGTGTCTCCTACGAGCAGTACTTC. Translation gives CASTPGQGVSYEQYF.

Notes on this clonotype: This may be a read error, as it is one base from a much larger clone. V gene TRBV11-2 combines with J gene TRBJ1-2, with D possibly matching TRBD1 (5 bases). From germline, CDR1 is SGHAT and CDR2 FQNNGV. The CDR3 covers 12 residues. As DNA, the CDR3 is TGTTCCAGCAGCCGACAGAACTATGGCTACACCTTC. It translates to CSSSRQNYGYTF.

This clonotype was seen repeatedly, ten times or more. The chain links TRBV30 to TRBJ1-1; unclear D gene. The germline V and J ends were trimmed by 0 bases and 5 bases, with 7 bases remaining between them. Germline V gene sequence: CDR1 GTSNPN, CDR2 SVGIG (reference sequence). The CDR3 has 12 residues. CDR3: CAWSVRWTEAFF. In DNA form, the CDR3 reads TGTGCCTGGAGTGTGAGATGGACTGAAGCTTTCTTT.

In nucleotides, the CDR3 is TGCGCCAGCAGCTTGGTTCAAAAGGGGAATGAGCAGTTCTTC. It yields the protein CASSLVQKGNEQFF. The chain links TRBV5-1 to TRBJ2-1, with D maybe TRBD1 (5 bases). Germline CDR1 and CDR2: SGHRS and YFSETQ. V lost 0 bases to trimming and J lost 7 bases, with 11 bases between them. CDR3 length: 14 residues.

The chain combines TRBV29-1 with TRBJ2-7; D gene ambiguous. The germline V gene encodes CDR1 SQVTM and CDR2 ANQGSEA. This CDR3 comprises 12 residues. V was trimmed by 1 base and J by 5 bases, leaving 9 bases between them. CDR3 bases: TGCAGCGTTGAAGGCATAGGGAACGAGCAGTACTTC. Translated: CSVEGIGNEQYF.